These 27 T cell receptor beta chains originate from one sample sequenced in a study of shared clonotypes between healthy human individuals (dated by TCRdb to 2020 to 2022). The library was built by means of the immunoSEQ multiplex PCR assay. As stored in TCRdb, this immuneACCESS dataset retains in-frame rearrangements with V and J assigned. A fraction of the clones does not appear; measured against another copy, unresolved V genes explain less than half of the discrepancy, and the remainder lacks a known reason. This sample comprises about 2.1 million clones, over 85% of them detected only once. Less than 2% of the sample comes from the top ten. CD8 naive samples were obtained by positive selection for CCR7 among CD45RO-negative cells, yielding a CD45RA+CCR7+ population from which TemRA cells were excluded. The source material was naive CD8+ T cells from PBMCs. In light of the paper, this sample's cell subset or site label describes: CD45RA+CCR7+. These receptor sequences come from a man aged 18-30 years in good health. Some clones in this sample may be carry-over from other donors' samples.

V gene TRBV5-8 combines with J gene TRBJ1-1; D remains unclear. The CDR3 spans 14 residues. Trimming shortened V by 0 bases and J by 8 bases, and 14 bases separated the two germline ends. The germline gives CDR1 SGHTS, CDR2 YDEGEE. The CDR3 sequence is CASSLVGPPGEAFF. CDR3 bases: TGTGCCAGCAGCTTGGTAGGGCCCCCCGGCGAAGCTTTCTTT.

This clone has just a few counts. This chain joins TRBV27 and TRBJ1-5, with D tentatively TRBD1 (5 bases). V lost 9 bases, J lost 6 bases, and 24 bases lay in between. This CDR3 is built from 16 residues. CDR1 and CDR2 (germline): MNHEY, SMNVEV (reference sequence). Here the CDR3 DNA reads TGTGCCAGTAGCTCCTCGGCGGGGGAACGAGGTCAGCCCCAGCATTTT. Residues: CASSSSAGERGQPQHF.

The chain is built from TRBV27 and TRBJ2-5; maybe TRBD2 (6 bases). The CDR3 consists of 15 residues. Trimming cost V 5 bases and J 5 bases, with 18 bases left between them. Germline CDR1 is MNHEY and CDR2 is SMNVEV (reference sequence). The CDR3 here is CASSPGTSWGETQYF. Here the CDR3 DNA reads TGTGCCAGCAGTCCTGGGACTTCTTGGGGCGAGACCCAGTACTTC.

CDR3 amino acids: CASSLTGATGNTIYF. As DNA, the CDR3 is TGTGCCAGCAGTCTTACGGGGGCTACTGGAAACACCATATATTTT. The chain couples TRBV28 to TRBJ1-3; a weak D match, TRBD1 (6 bases). The ends were cut back, 5 bases at V and 2 bases at J, with 13 bases in the middle. CDR3 length: 15 amino acids. CDR1 is MDHEN, CDR2 SYDVKM, per germline.

This clone was found once. The gene calls are TRBV7-3 and TRBJ2-1; D call uncertain. Germline lookup yields CDR1 SGHTA and CDR2 FQGTGA. The germline V and J ends were trimmed by 6 bases and 5 bases, with 17 bases remaining between them. The length of the CDR3 is 15 residues. This chain's CDR3 is CASSPFGGYNNEQFF. The CDR3 region has the DNA TGTGCCAGCAGTCCCTTCGGCGGCTATAACAATGAGCAGTTCTTC.

The CDR3 region is CASSRRGPGTDTQYF. The CDR3 DNA reads TGTGCCAGTAGCCGTAGAGGGCCCGGCACAGATACGCAGTATTTT. The chain couples TRBV19 to TRBJ2-3, with D maybe TRBD2 (5 bases). V was pared by 6 bases and J by 1 base, with 14 bases between. The germline V gene has CDR1 LNHDA and CDR2 SQIVND (reference sequence). The CDR3 totals 15 residues.

The chain carries TRBV4-3 and TRBJ2-6; no definite D call. CDR1 and CDR2 (germline): LGHNA, YSLEER. V gave up 4 bases and J gave up 8 bases, with 9 bases separating them. The CDR3 sequence is 13 residues long. CDR3 sequence reads: CASSPGITNVLTF. In nucleotides, the CDR3 is TGCGCCAGCAGCCCAGGAATAACCAACGTCCTGACTTTC.

This chain uses TRBV6-5 with TRBJ2-5; 8 bases map to TRBD2. Germline assignment: CDR1 MNHEY and CDR2 SVGAGI. The J segment lost 2 bases and the V segment lost 6 bases, leaving 5 bases of the junction unmatched. CDR3 length: 14 amino acids. This chain's CDR3 is CASRELAEQETQYF. The CDR3, as DNA: TGTGCCAGCAGGGAACTAGCGGAGCAAGAGACCCAGTACTTC.

The chain carries TRBV7-9 and TRBJ1-5, with D unclear. The V end lost 4 bases, the J end lost 3 bases, and 10 bases lay between the germline ends. The CDR3 spans 14 residues. The germline CDR1 and CDR2 sequences are SEHNR and FQNEAQ (reference sequence). The CDR3 spells CASSYAPDNQPQHF. The CDR3 DNA is TGTGCCAGCAGCTACGCTCCGGACAATCAGCCCCAGCATTTT.

Notes on this clone: Other DNA variants within this sample encode the same CDR3. The chain employs TRBV7-9 and TRBJ2-7; unclear D gene. In germline, CDR1 is SEHNR, CDR2 FQNEAQ (reference sequence). Trimming pared 4 bases from V and 5 bases from J, leaving 9 bases between. The CDR3 consists of 12 residues. CDR3 loop: CASSSERDEQYF. In DNA form, the CDR3 reads TGTGCCAGCAGCTCCGAAAGGGACGAGCAGTACTTC.

This clone appeared once. The rearrangement uses TRBV2 and TRBJ2-1; 9 bases align to TRBD2. CDR3 length: 16 amino acids. Per the germline V gene, CDR1 is SNHLY and CDR2 is FYNNEI. Trimming cost V 4 bases and J 6 bases; bases outside gene matches: 10. As DNA, the CDR3 is TGTGCCAGCAGTGTAGAAGTTAGCGGGAGACCCAATGAGCAGTTCTTC. This codes for CASSVEVSGRPNEQFF.

The rearrangement uses TRBV10-3 and TRBJ2-1, with D hard to call. The CDR3 runs 15 residues. Germline V lookup: CDR1 ENHRY, CDR2 SYGVKD. Trimming took 4 bases from V and 2 from J, leaving 12 bases between them. CDR3 coding DNA: TGTGCCATCAGTGGAGGTCGCGGACCCTACAATGAGCAGTTCTTC. It codes for CAISGGRGPYNEQFF.

This clone was found a few times. The chain employs TRBV6-1 and TRBJ2-3, with D perhaps TRBD2 (5 bases). CDR1 and CDR2 (germline): MNHNS, SASEGT. This CDR3 region has 14 residues. Trimming removed 6 bases at V and 0 bases at J, with 10 bases between. DNA for the CDR3: TGTGCCAGCAGCCCGGGGTCTAGCACAGATACGCAGTATTTT. Protein: CASSPGSSTDTQYF.

The gene calls are TRBV14 and TRBJ2-7; D might be TRBD1 (6 bases). The CDR3 runs to 18 residues. The germline CDR1 and CDR2 sequences are SGHDN and FVKESK. Trimming left V 0 bases short and J 0 bases short, with 18 bases between. The CDR3 sequence is CASSQDPRTGLISYEQYF. DNA for the CDR3: TGTGCCAGCAGCCAAGATCCCCGAACAGGGTTGATCTCCTACGAGCAGTACTTC.

The CDR3 DNA sequence: TGTGCCAGCAGTGAATCTGTCGGGTATGGCTACACCTTC. Translating it yields CASSESVGYGYTF. The V call is TRBV25-1, the J call TRBJ1-2; D remains ambiguous. Deletions cut 1 base from V and 5 bases from J, with 8 bases between. The V gene's germline CDR1 is MGHDK and CDR2 SYGVNS. The CDR3 runs to 13 residues.

The chain uses TRBV7-9 and TRBJ2-5, with TRBD1 matching 10 bases. Germline CDR1 SEHNR, CDR2 FQNEAQ (reference sequence). The junction had 21 bases not matched to a gene; V was cut back by 6 bases and J by 5 bases. CDR3 size: 19 residues. Here the CDR3 DNA reads TGTGCCAGCAGTTTGGTAGTTATACTTGGGACAGGGGTTTCGGAGACCCAGTACTTC. Amino acid sequence: CASSLVVILGTGVSETQYF.

J is TRBJ2-5 and V is TRBV19, with TRBD1 identical over 7 bases. This CDR3 region has 13 residues. Germline values: CDR1 LNHDA, CDR2 SQIVND (reference sequence). The J segment lost 3 bases and the V segment lost 5 bases, leaving 3 bases of the junction unmatched. The CDR3 DNA reads as TGTGCCAGTAGTTTCGACAGGGAAGAGACCCAGTACTTC. It specifies CASSFDREETQYF.

V is TRBV7-2 and J is TRBJ2-2, with D uncertain. Germline V gene data show CDR1 as SGHTA and CDR2 as FQGNSA. The CDR3 runs 13 residues. V was shortened by 4 bases and J by 8 bases, with 11 bases between the two germline ends. CDR3 sequence (DNA): TGTGCCAGCAGCTATTTAGGTGGAGGGGAGCTGTTTTTT. It yields the protein CASSYLGGGELFF. The complete variable domain, with remaining parts taken from reference TRBV7-2 and TRBJ2-2, reads GAGVSQSPSNKVTEKGKDVELRCDPISGHTALYWYRQSLGQGLEFLIYFQGNSAPDKSGLPSDRFSAERTGGSVSTLTIQRTQQEDSAVYLCASSYLGGGELFFGEGSRLTVL.

This clone was seen once. The J gene is TRBJ2-5, the V gene TRBV2, with 9 positions matching TRBD1. CDR1 and CDR2 (germline): SNHLY, FYNNEI. The trim removed 8 bases at V and 0 bases at J, leaving 7 bases unmatched. The CDR3 length is 15 residues. This CDR3 is CASRTGVRYQETQYF. DNA of the CDR3: TGTGCCAGCCGGACAGGGGTCCGGTACCAAGAGACCCAGTACTTC. The complete variable domain, with remaining parts taken from reference TRBV2 and TRBJ2-5, reads EPEVTQTPSHQVTQMGQEVILRCVPISNHLYFYWYRQILGQKVEFLVSFYNNEISEKSEIFDDQFSVERPDGSNFTLKIRSTKLEDSAMYFCASRTGVRYQETQYFGPGTRLLVL.

The chain carries TRBV6-5 and TRBJ1-1, with TRBD1 matching 10 bases. After removal of 5 bases from V and 5 bases from J, the junction contained 8 bases not matched to a gene. CDR3 length: 15 amino acids. In germline, CDR1 is MNHEY, CDR2 SVGAGI. The DNA for the CDR3 is TGTGCCAGCAGTACCGCCGGGACAGGGGAAACTGAAGCTTTCTTT. It encodes CASSTAGTGETEAFF.

The chain is built from TRBV7-9 and TRBJ2-7; TRBD1 might be the D (6 bases). The germline V and J ends were trimmed by 6 bases and 6 bases, with 21 bases remaining between them. Per germline, CDR1 SEHNR and CDR2 FQNEAQ (reference sequence). The CDR3 is 15 residues long. The CDR3 loop is CASSTTGSPPLEQYF. CDR3 bases: TGTGCCAGCAGTACTACAGGGTCCCCCCCCCTCGAGCAGTACTTC.

The V and J genes are TRBV7-9 and TRBJ2-3; D remains ambiguous. The CDR3 is 10 amino acids. Germline lookup yields CDR1 SEHNR and CDR2 FQNEAQ (reference sequence). V lost 10 bases, J lost 5 bases, and 7 bases lay in between. CDR3 coding DNA: TGTGCCACCGTTTTAGATACGCAGTATTTT. Its protein product is CATVLDTQYF.

This clone has only one observation. This chain uses TRBV4-3 with TRBJ1-2; no clear D gene. CDR1 LGHNA and CDR2 YSLEER come from the germline V gene. This CDR3 is 19 amino acids long. Trimming took 0 bases from V and 0 from J, leaving 20 bases between them. Written as DNA, the CDR3 is TGCGCCAGCAGCCAAGAACGGCAGGCCACAACCTCAGCTAACTATGGCTACACCTTC. Translating gives CASSQERQATTSANYGYTF.

The chain links TRBV28 to TRBJ1-2; D remains ambiguous. The length of the CDR3 is 14 residues. The germline gives CDR1 MDHEN, CDR2 SYDVKM. Trimming left V 7 bases short and J 0 bases short, with 12 bases between. For the CDR3, the DNA is TGTGCCAGCACCCCGACCGGGACTAACTATGGCTACACCTTC. It codes for CASTPTGTNYGYTF.

The genes are TRBV14 and TRBJ2-1, with 7 bases aligning to TRBD2. The CDR3 runs to 14 residues. Germline CDR1 reads SGHDN; CDR2 reads FVKESK. Trimming removed 4 bases from V and 8 bases from J; junction bases left unmatched: 8. The DNA for the CDR3 is TGTGCCAGCAGCCCCGTGCGGGAGAGCTATGAGCAGTTCTTC. Translated, it gives CASSPVRESYEQFF. The full variable domain, in which reference TRBV14 and TRBJ2-1 provide the parts outside the CDR3, is EAGVTQFPSHSVIEKGQTVTLRCDPISGHDNLYWYRRVMGKEIKFLLHFVKESKQDESGMPNNRFLAERTGGTYSTLKVQPAELEDSGVYFCASSPVRESYEQFFGPGTRLTVL.

The chain's CDR3 is CASGLDGESEQYF. As DNA, the CDR3 is TGTGCCAGTGGACTTGACGGGGAGTCCGAGCAGTACTTC. The rearrangement uses TRBV19 and TRBJ2-7, with a possible D match to TRBD2 (5 bases). The CDR3 spans 13 residues. Looked up from germline, CDR1 is LNHDA and CDR2 is SQIVND (reference sequence). The V end was cut by 8 bases, the J end by 6 bases, with 17 bases between.

CDR3 region: CASSLSGGLYTGELFF. The CDR3 nucleotides are TGTGCCAGCAGTTTATCGGGGGGACTATACACCGGGGAGCTGTTTTTT. This chain connects TRBV27 to TRBJ2-2; the match to TRBD2 covers 7 bases. V lost 0 bases and J lost 3; bases outside the gene matches: 4. The CDR3 spans 16 residues. Germline CDR1 and CDR2: MNHEY and SMNVEV (reference sequence).